The 31 T cell receptor beta chains reported below all come from one sample, sequenced in a study of shared clonotypes between healthy human individuals. Produced via immunoSEQ multiplex PCR; TCRdb's table is partial and in-frame only. The sample contains some 2.4 million clones, 93% of which appear only once. Sequencing used naive CD4+ T cells from PBMCs. Stated subset: CD45RA+ positively selected. The receptors come from a man between 18 and 29 years old in good health. Some clones in this sample may be carry-over from other donors' samples.

V and J are TRBV15 and TRBJ2-1, with 11 bases aligning to TRBD2. With 6 bases clipped from V and 0 bases from J, the junction kept 4 bases outside the gene matches. Germline CDR1 and CDR2: LNHNV and YYDKDF (reference sequence). This CDR3 contains 16 residues. Here the CDR3 DNA reads TGTGCCACCAGGTTGGGACTAGCGGCCTCCTACAATGAGCAGTTCTTC. Translation gives CATRLGLAASYNEQFF.

The gene calls are TRBV2 and TRBJ2-3; D not certain. Germline V CDR1 and CDR2: SNHLY, FYNNEI. V was shortened by 7 bases and J by 2 bases, with 7 bases between the two germline ends. The CDR3 runs 12 residues. CDR3 sequence reads: CASTRLTDTQYF. For the CDR3, the DNA is TGTGCCAGCACTCGGCTCACAGATACGCAGTATTTT.

The chain joins TRBV4-2 to TRBJ2-5; TRBD2 agrees at 12 bases. J lost 4 bases, V lost 0 bases, and 21 bases had no gene match. This CDR3 contains 22 residues. The V gene's germline CDR1 is LGHNA and CDR2 YNFKEQ. In DNA, the CDR3 is TGTGCCAGCAGCCAAGATCCAGGTCGCCTCCCGCTAGCGGGAGGGGAGCGAGAGACCCAGTACTTC. It encodes CASSQDPGRLPLAGGERETQYF.

This clone showed up just once. The chain uses TRBV6-5 and TRBJ2-7; D is possibly TRBD2 (5 bases). V was cut by 10 bases and J by 3 bases, with 19 bases left in between. The CDR3 extends over 14 amino acids. Germline V gene sequence: CDR1 MNHEY, CDR2 SVGAGI. This CDR3 reads CATQRAPDYYEQYF. CDR3 bases: TGTGCCACCCAGAGGGCACCAGATTACTACGAGCAGTACTTC.

The chain couples TRBV7-6 to TRBJ2-5, with 10 bases that match TRBD1. The CDR3 sequence is 16 residues long. Germline CDR1 and CDR2: SGHVS and FNYEAQ. Losses at the gene ends were 4 bases for V and 5 bases for J; bases not matched to a gene: 10. This chain's CDR3 is CASSSKVDRGLETQYF. CDR3 nucleotides: TGTGCCAGCAGCTCGAAAGTAGACAGGGGGCTGGAGACCCAGTACTTC.

The rearrangement links TRBV18 to TRBJ2-6; no clear D. The CDR3 runs 14 residues. V was clipped by 2 bases and J by 2 bases, with 4 bases between them. CDR1 and CDR2 from the germline V gene are KGHSH and LQKENI. The CDR3: CASSPTPGANVLTF. The CDR3 bases are TGTGCCAGCTCACCAACCCCTGGGGCCAACGTCCTGACTTTC.

The chain has TRBV18 and TRBJ1-5; no clear D gene. Between the trimmed V and J ends, which lost 5 bases and 5 bases, there was a span of 13 bases. In germline, CDR1 is KGHSH, CDR2 LQKENI. This CDR3 is 14 amino acids long. Here the CDR3 DNA reads TGTGCCAGCTCAGATGGGTCGACCTATCAGCCCCAGCATTTT. Amino acids: CASSDGSTYQPQHF.

The V gene is TRBV19, the J gene TRBJ2-5, with TRBD1 matching over 7 bases. Germline V gives CDR1 LNHDA, CDR2 SQIVND (reference sequence). The CDR3 is made up of 13 amino acids. Trimming at V came to 10 bases and at J to 4 bases, leaving 9 bases not matched to a gene. The CDR3 loop reads CATRQGMRETQYF. The CDR3 DNA reads TGTGCCACCCGACAGGGTATGAGAGAGACCCAGTACTTC.

The gene calls are TRBV28 and TRBJ2-1; the D is unclear. CDR1 MDHEN and CDR2 SYDVKM come from the germline V gene. Trimming left V 3 bases short and J 5 bases short, with 5 bases between. The CDR3 totals 12 residues. CDR3 nucleotide sequence: TGTGCCAGCAGTTTCTGGAACAATGAGCAGTTCTTC. It codes for CASSFWNNEQFF.

The chain has TRBV27 and TRBJ1-1, with unresolved D. The V end lost 0 bases, the J end lost 10 bases, and 18 bases lay between the germline ends. The CDR3 covers 15 residues. Germline V gives CDR1 MNHEY, CDR2 SMNVEV (reference sequence). CDR3: CASSLSRAGVWGAFF. CDR3 nucleotide sequence: TGTGCCAGCAGTTTATCTAGGGCAGGAGTATGGGGAGCTTTCTTT.

J is TRBJ1-1 and V is TRBV4-3, with D maybe TRBD1 (5 bases). Trimming took off 0 bases at V and 1 base at J, with 18 bases between the two ends. CDR1 and CDR2 from the germline V gene are LGHNA and YSLEER. CDR3 length: 18 residues. DNA of the CDR3: TGCGCCAGCAGCCAAGATGTCACCCGGGGGGTAAAGAACACTGAAGCTTTCTTT. Its protein is CASSQDVTRGVKNTEAFF.

The gene calls are TRBV7-2 and TRBJ1-5, with D maybe TRBD1 (5 bases). V was cut by 5 bases and J by 10 bases, with 18 bases left in between. The CDR3 is 14 amino acids. Germline V gene lookup returns CDR1 SGHTA and CDR2 FQGNSA. The CDR3 DNA reads as TGTGCCAGCAGCCTAGGGGCAGGGCCTCAACCCCAGCATTTT. This codes for CASSLGAGPQPQHF.

V is TRBV7-2 and J is TRBJ1-2, with D hard to call. The germline gives CDR1 SGHTA, CDR2 FQGNSA. There are 13 residues in the CDR3. Trimming removed 5 bases at V and 6 bases at J, with 13 bases between. The CDR3 nucleotides are TGTGCCAGCAGCCATTCAGGAGTGGATGGCTACACCTTC. Translating it yields CASSHSGVDGYTF.

Concerning this clone: At one boundary the junction diverges from the germline segment, which might be a read error. The chain employs TRBV10-3 and TRBJ1-1, with D maybe TRBD1 (6 bases). The CDR3 is 12 amino acids. Germline V lookup: CDR1 ENHRY, CDR2 SYGVKD. CDR3 sequence: CAIGEQGTETFF. For the CDR3, the DNA is TGTGCCATCGGGGAACAGGGCACTGAAACTTTCTTT.

The chain joins TRBV14 to TRBJ2-1; TRBD2 matches at 8 bases. The germline V gene has CDR1 SGHDN and CDR2 FVKESK. The CDR3 is 14 amino acids. J gave up 11 bases and V 0 bases, and 6 bases lay outside the gene matches. CDR3 loop: CASSQDYPGGKQFF. CDR3 DNA: TGTGCCAGCAGCCAAGATTATCCGGGGGGGAAGCAGTTCTTC.

This clone came up once. The chain carries TRBV9 and TRBJ2-6; tentative D call: TRBD2 (7 bases). The V end lost 0 bases, the J end lost 4 bases, and 14 bases lay between the germline ends. Germline V CDR1 and CDR2: SGDLS, YYNGEE. CDR3 length equals 17 residues. The CDR3 region has the DNA TGTGCCAGCAGCGTAGACCGGGGGGCGCTGGGGGCCAACGTCCTGACTTTC. It encodes CASSVDRGALGANVLTF.

The chain has TRBV29-1 and TRBJ1-1; 7 bases are a match to TRBD1. The ends lost 7 bases at V and 0 bases at J; junction bases unmatched: 8. Germline values: CDR1 SQVTM, CDR2 ANQGSEA. This CDR3 comprises 14 residues. CDR3 nucleotide sequence: TGCAGCGCCCGACAGGGTTCCATGAACACTGAAGCTTTCTTT. Translation gives CSARQGSMNTEAFF.

V and J are TRBV19 and TRBJ1-3; perhaps TRBD1 as D (5 bases). Trimming took 11 bases from V and 1 from J, leaving 12 bases between them. CDR1 and CDR2 from the germline V gene are LNHDA and SQIVND (reference sequence). The CDR3 runs to 13 residues. The CDR3 protein is CASARASGNTIYF. CDR3 nucleotides: TGTGCCTCCGCCAGGGCTTCTGGAAACACCATATATTTT.

The V call is TRBV5-5, the J call TRBJ2-7, with D possibly being TRBD2 (6 bases). Trimming took 3 bases from V and 3 from J, leaving 13 bases between them. The CDR3 is made up of 14 amino acids. CDR1 and CDR2 from the germline V gene are SGHKS and YYEKEE (reference sequence). CDR3: CASSSGLLVYEQYF. The CDR3 DNA follows: TGTGCCAGCAGCTCGGGACTCCTTGTCTACGAGCAGTACTTC.

Points on this clone: At the DNA level, this CDR3 is encoded by other sequences in the same sample as well. The V and J genes are TRBV7-3 and TRBJ2-2; D unclear. This CDR3 is 13 amino acids long. Trimming took off 6 bases at V and 6 bases at J, with 11 bases between the two ends. Germline V CDR1 and CDR2: SGHTA, FQGTGA. The CDR3 DNA is TGTGCCAGCAGTTCCGGGTTGGCCGGGGAGCTGTTTTTT. Its protein product is CASSSGLAGELFF.

The rearrangement uses TRBV7-3 and TRBJ2-3; D is uncertain. Trimming took 1 base from V and 3 from J, leaving 5 bases between them. Germline loops: CDR1 SGHTA, CDR2 FQGTGA. The CDR3 length is 13 residues. CDR3 residues: CASSLSWTDTQYF. The CDR3 DNA is TGTGCCAGCAGCTTAAGCTGGACAGATACGCAGTATTTT.

J is TRBJ2-3 and V is TRBV7-8, with TRBD2 matching 11 bases. CDR3 length: 17 residues. Germline V gene data show CDR1 as SGHVS and CDR2 as FQNEAQ. V was clipped by 1 base and J by 1 base; unmatched bases: 4. CDR3 nucleotides: TGTGCCAGCAGCTTAGTGGAGACTAGCGGGGGCACAGATACGCAGTATTTT. It codes for CASSLVETSGGTDTQYF. The full variable domain, with the rest looked up from reference TRBV7-8 and TRBJ2-3, is GAGVSQSPRYKVAKRGQDVALRCDPISGHVSLFWYQQALGQGPEFLTYFQNEAQLDKSGLPSDRFFAERPEGSVSTLKIQRTQQEDSAVYLCASSLVETSGGTDTQYFGPGTRLTVL.

This chain's CDR3 is CASSPIGGAYEQYF. CDR3 nucleotide sequence: TGCGCCAGCAGCCCGATCGGAGGGGCCTACGAGCAGTACTTC. The gene calls are TRBV5-1 and TRBJ2-7, with D possibly matching TRBD2 (6 bases). Trimming left V 4 bases short and J 2 bases short, with 13 bases between. Germline V gene sequence: CDR1 SGHRS, CDR2 YFSETQ. This CDR3 contains 14 residues.

CDR3 DNA: TGCGCCAGCAGCTCCCCGGGACGGGCGTCCTACGAGCAGTACTTC. It encodes CASSSPGRASYEQYF. V and J are TRBV5-1 and TRBJ2-7; perhaps D is TRBD1 or TRBD2 (5 bases each). V was cut by 3 bases and J by 1 base, with 14 bases left in between. This CDR3 comprises 15 residues. CDR1 SGHRS and CDR2 YFSETQ come from the germline V gene.

The genes are TRBV7-9 and TRBJ2-3; no definite D call. There are 13 residues in the CDR3. The germline V and J ends were trimmed by 2 bases and 2 bases, with 5 bases remaining between them. In germline, CDR1 is SEHNR, CDR2 FQNEAQ (reference sequence). The CDR3 region has the DNA TGTGCCAGCAGCTTAATGGTCACAGATACGCAGTATTTT. It yields the protein CASSLMVTDTQYF.

The chain uses TRBV30 and TRBJ1-1; D not resolved. The V and J ends lost 5 bases and 4 bases respectively, with 17 bases between them. Looked up from germline, CDR1 is GTSNPN and CDR2 is SVGIG (reference sequence). This CDR3 region has 14 residues. The chain's CDR3 is CAWVRVAESTEAFF. The CDR3 nucleotides are TGTGCCTGGGTGCGGGTCGCCGAAAGCACTGAAGCTTTCTTT.

The chain couples TRBV7-9 to TRBJ2-7; D assignment may be TRBD1 or TRBD2 (6 bases each). The germline V gene encodes CDR1 SEHNR and CDR2 FQNEAQ (reference sequence). Trimming shortened V by 2 bases and J by 0 bases, and 14 bases separated the two germline ends. The CDR3 is 16 residues long. CDR3 bases: TGTGCCAGCAGCTTATGGGGGGCGGCCAGCTCCTACGAGCAGTACTTC. This translates into CASSLWGAASSYEQYF.

To note about this clone: This sample includes further DNA sequences coding for the same CDR3. The chain carries TRBV28 and TRBJ1-4; TRBD1 matches 7 bases. The CDR3 covers 15 residues. CDR1 is MDHEN, CDR2 SYDVKM, per germline. V lost 2 bases, J lost 0 bases, and 0 bases stayed unmatched. CDR3 DNA: TGTGCCAGCAGTTTAACAGGGGCAACTAATGAAAAACTGTTTTTT. As protein: CASSLTGATNEKLFF.

The rearrangement joins TRBV30 to TRBJ1-2, with D possibly matching TRBD1 (6 bases). The germline CDR1 and CDR2 sequences are GTSNPN and SVGIG (reference sequence). V was pared by 3 bases and J by 4 bases, with 9 bases between. The CDR3 runs 12 residues. The CDR3, as DNA: TGTGCCTGGAGGGGGGCGGGCTATGGCTACACCTTC. This translates into CAWRGAGYGYTF.

The J gene is TRBJ2-7, the V gene TRBV5-5; TRBD1 might be the D (6 bases). The CDR3 covers 14 residues. Trimming shortened V by 0 bases and J by 3 bases, and 10 bases separated the two germline ends. Germline V gene lookup returns CDR1 SGHKS and CDR2 YYEKEE (reference sequence). The CDR3 region is CASSLAGQNYEQYF. Written as DNA, the CDR3 is TGTGCCAGCAGCTTGGCCGGACAGAACTACGAGCAGTACTTC.

The rearrangement links TRBV18 to TRBJ1-5; TRBD1 aligns across 9 bases. The germline gives CDR1 KGHSH, CDR2 LQKENI. The CDR3 is 15 amino acids. Germline trimming cut 3 bases from V and 7 bases from J; bases unmatched to any gene: 7. As DNA, the CDR3 is TGTGCCAGCTCACCCACAGGGGGCTCGGACCAGCCCCAGCATTTT. Its translation: CASSPTGGSDQPQHF. The variable domain in full, completed from reference TRBV18 and TRBJ1-5, reads NAGVMQNPRHLVRRRGQEARLRCSPMKGHSHVYWYRQLPEEGLKFMVYLQKENIIDESGMPKERFSAEFPKEGPSILRIQQVVRGDSAAYFCASSPTGGSDQPQHFGDGTRLSIL.